This TCR beta chain derives from a study of Graves' ophthalmopathy and Graves' hyperthyroidism. Amplification of the TCR beta CDR3 regions used RNA transcripts (as template). HTBI primers served in a first-round RT-PCR, which a second-round multiplex PCR followed. Via MiXCR, TCRdb re-called the multiplex PCR reads, giving one row per CDR3 protein. The sample carries 350,000 to 450,000 distinct CDR3 sequences, 20% to 25% recorded once. The V gene lost 5 bases and the J gene lost 1 base, with 9 bases spanning the gap. The CDR3 covers 14 residues. The germline gives CDR1 SGHAT, CDR2 FQNNGV. The sequencing input was peripheral blood. The TCR originated in a woman between 18 and 29 years old with stable Graves' hyperthyroidism. This chain uses TRBV11-2 with TRBJ2-1; a possible D gene is TRBD2 (5 bases). CDR3 loop: CASSHRDSYNEQFF. The CDR3 DNA reads TGTGCCAGCAGCCACCGGGATTCCTACAATGAGCAGTTCTTC.